This T cell receptor beta chain was identified in a study of blood T cell repertoires in COVID-19. Overall study: PBMCs, B-cell-depleted T cells, or T cells provided the cDNA or gDNA that made up the material.

The CDR3 is 16 amino acids. Profiling relied on immunoSEQ multiplex PCR, and the TCRdb table lists in-frame clones only, not all of them. The sample has 200,000 to 250,000 clones, roughly 79% seen once; the top ten hold over 1.5%. Sequenced input: peripheral blood. The receptor's source is a woman of 80 years or more with acute or convalescent COVID-19. The chain is built from TRBV21-1 and TRBJ2-1; the table's D gene call, TRBD2, was not cross checked with the DNA. TRBV21-1 is classified as a pseudogene. The CDR3: CASRLAERGEQNEQFF. CDR3 bases: TGTGCCAGCAGACTAGCTGAAAGGGGCGAACAGAATGAGCAGTTCTTC.